This T cell receptor (beta chain) was documented in a study of cytomegalovirus exposure and HLA in healthy donors. Vbeta (60) and Jbeta (13) primers were used in the PCR. Libraries were prepared by immunoSEQ multiplex PCR; TCRdb keeps only in-frame clonotypes and omits some of them. The table lists 150,000 to 200,000 clones, 80% of them singletons. Comment on this clone: Its antigen is not identified.

Per germline, CDR1 SGHRS and CDR2 YFSETQ. Trimming removed 2 bases at V and 3 bases at J, with 6 bases between. This CDR3 comprises 13 residues. General observations from the study: A later analysis linked 15,000 to 20,000 TCR beta sequences to HLA alleles at 0.05 false discovery rate. V- and J-gene trimming in TCR beta was tied to a missense DCLRE1C variant by an analysis performed later. Reportedly, diagnosis of cytomegalovirus status by the classifier showed high specificity and sensitivity.

The sequence was obtained from a boy aged 5-17 years in good health and CMV-seronegative. Sequences were obtained from PBMCs. The V and J genes are TRBV5-1 and TRBJ1-5; D remains unclear. Here the CDR3 DNA reads TGCGCCAGCAGCTTTAATCTCAATCAGCCCCAGCATTTT. This gives the protein CASSFNLNQPQHF.